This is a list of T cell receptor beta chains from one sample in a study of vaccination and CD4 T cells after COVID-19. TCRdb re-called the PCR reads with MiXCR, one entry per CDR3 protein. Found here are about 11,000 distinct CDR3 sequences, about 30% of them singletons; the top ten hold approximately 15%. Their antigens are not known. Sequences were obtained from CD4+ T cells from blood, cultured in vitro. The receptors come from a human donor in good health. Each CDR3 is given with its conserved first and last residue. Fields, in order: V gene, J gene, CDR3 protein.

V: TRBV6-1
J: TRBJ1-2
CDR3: CAGRMRGHGYTF

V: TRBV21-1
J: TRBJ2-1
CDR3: CASSEGIGGNEQFF

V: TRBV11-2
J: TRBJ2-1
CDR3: CASTRLSSYNEQFF

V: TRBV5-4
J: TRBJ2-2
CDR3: CASSHDSIGANTGELFF

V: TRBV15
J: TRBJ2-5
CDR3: CATSRVPGRETQYF

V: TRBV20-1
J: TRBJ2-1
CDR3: CSASSSGSGRANEQFF

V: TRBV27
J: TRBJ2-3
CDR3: CASSRTDLSTDTQYF

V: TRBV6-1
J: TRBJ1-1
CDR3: CASSQDRGPVTEAFF

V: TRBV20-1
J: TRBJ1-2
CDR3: CSAQRQDYGYTF

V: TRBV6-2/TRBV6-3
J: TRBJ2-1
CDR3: CASGKGVLHNEQFF

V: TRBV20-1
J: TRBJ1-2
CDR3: CSARDPVGGYGYTF

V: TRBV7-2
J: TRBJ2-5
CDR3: CASSLTSGQYQETQYF

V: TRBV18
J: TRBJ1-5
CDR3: CASSQTGGPLSNQPQHF

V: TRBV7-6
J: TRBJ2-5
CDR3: CVSSLEPGRETQYF

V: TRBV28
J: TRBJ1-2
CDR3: CASTFDRGRDYGYTF

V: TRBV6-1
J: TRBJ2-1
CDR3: CASSEYRSSDYNEQFF

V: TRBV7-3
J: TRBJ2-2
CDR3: CASSPVGGATGELFF

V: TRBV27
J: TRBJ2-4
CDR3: CAPKGPSGRAGDKNIQYF

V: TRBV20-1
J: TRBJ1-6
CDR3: CSARWTGGHSPLHF

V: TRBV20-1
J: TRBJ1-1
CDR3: CSARSLRTEAFF

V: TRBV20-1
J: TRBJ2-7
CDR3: CSASSAGGPYEQYF

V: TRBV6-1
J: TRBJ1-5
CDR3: CASSAQGNGNQPQHF

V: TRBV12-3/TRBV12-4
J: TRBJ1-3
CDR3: CASSSWTDSGNTIYF

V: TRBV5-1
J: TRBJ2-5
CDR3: CASSPRTGGGGETQYF

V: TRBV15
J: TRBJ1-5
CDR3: CATSRSTRNQPQHF

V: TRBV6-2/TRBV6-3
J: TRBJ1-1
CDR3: CASSWDRGTEAFF

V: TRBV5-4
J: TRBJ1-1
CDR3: CASSLSHLNTEAFF

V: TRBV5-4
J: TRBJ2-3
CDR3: CASSLDPLDTQYF

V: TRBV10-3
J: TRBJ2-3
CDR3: CAISVRTPPDTQYF

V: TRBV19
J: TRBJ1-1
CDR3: CASSTAGHVNTEAFF

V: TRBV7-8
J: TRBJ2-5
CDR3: CASSLALATQETQYF

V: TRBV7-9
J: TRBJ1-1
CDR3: CASSWTQGAAEAFF

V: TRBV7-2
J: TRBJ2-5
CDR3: CASSLGSQETQYF

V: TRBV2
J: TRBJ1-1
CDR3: CASGGLTNTEAFF

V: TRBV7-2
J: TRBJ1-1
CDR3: CASSTAGNFQEAFF

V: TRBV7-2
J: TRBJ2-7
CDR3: CASSFRRTSGEQYF

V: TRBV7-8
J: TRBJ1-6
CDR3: CASSPGQGINSPLHF

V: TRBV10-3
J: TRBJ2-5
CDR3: CAISESNRGRASETQYF

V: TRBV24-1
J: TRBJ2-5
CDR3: CATEPPGSLGAQYF

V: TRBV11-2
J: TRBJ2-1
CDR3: CASTLGTSGRAAVNEQFF

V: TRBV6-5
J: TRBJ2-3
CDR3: CASSYSPQGLLSTDTQYF

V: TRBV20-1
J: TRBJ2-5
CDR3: CSAPGLAVRGETQYF

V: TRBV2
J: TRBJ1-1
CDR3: CASSYRAGGTEAFF

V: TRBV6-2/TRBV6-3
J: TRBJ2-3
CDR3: CASSYSLSRLSTDTQYF

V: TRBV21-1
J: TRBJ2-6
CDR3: CASSKPLADLSGANVLTF

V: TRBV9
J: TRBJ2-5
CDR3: CASSEPNGETQYF